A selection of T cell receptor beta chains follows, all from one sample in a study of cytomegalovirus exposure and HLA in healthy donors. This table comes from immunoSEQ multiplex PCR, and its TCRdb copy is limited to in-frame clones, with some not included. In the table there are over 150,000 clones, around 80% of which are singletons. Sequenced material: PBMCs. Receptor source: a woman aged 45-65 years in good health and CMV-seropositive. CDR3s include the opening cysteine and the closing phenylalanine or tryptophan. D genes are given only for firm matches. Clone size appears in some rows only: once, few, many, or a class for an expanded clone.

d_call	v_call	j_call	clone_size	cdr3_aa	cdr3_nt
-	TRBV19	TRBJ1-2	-	CASSIDRQVYGYTF	TGTGCCAGTAGTATAGATCGGCAGGTATATGGCTACACCTTC
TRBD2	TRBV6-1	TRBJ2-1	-	CASSELQSGRAPYNEQFF	TGTGCCAGCAGTGAACTGCAGAGCGGGAGGGCACCCTACAATGAGCAGTTCTTC
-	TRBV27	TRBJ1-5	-	CASSSSTTPNYIF	TGTGCCAGCAGTTCATCGACCACCCCGAACTATATTTTT
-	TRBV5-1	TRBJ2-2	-	CASMGGPGKLFF	TGCGCCAGCATGGGGGGACCCGGGAAGCTGTTTTTT
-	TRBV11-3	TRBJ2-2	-	CASSSYSPLRTGELFF	TGTGCCAGCAGCTCCTACAGCCCGCTAAGGACCGGGGAGCTGTTTTTT
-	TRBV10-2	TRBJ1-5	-	CASSERYSNQPQHF	TGCGCCAGCAGTGAGCGTTATAGCAATCAGCCCCAGCATTTT
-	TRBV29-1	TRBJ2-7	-	CSVGQTYEQYF	TGCAGCGTAGGACAGACCTACGAGCAGTACTTC
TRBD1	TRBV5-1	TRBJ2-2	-	CACSRGSDGELFF	TGCGCCTGTTCCAGGGGGTCCGACGGGGAGCTGTTTTTT
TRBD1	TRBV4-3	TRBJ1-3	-	CASSQDLRRTGAGNTIYF	TGCGCCAGCAGCCAAGATTTACGCAGGACAGGGGCTGGAAACACCATATATTTT
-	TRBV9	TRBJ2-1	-	CASSGYSGALYNEQFF	TGTGCCAGCAGCGGGTATAGCGGCGCCCTCTACAATGAGCAGTTCTTC
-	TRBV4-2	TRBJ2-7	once	CASSQVYLGFGDYEQYF	TGTGCCAGCAGCCAAGTCTACCTGGGGTTCGGCGACTACGAGCAGTACTTC
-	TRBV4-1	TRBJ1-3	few	CASSQGLDSWYSGNTIYF	TGCGCCAGCAGCCAAGGGTTGGATAGCTGGTACTCTGGAAACACCATATATTTT
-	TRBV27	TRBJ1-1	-	CASSLGGGRTEAFF	TGTGCCAGCAGTTTAGGGGGGGGGAGGACTGAAGCTTTCTTT
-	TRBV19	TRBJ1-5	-	CASSIYSPNQPQHF	TGTGCCAGTAGTATATACAGCCCGAATCAGCCCCAGCATTTT
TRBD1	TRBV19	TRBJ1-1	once	CASSPTTGWNTEAFF	TGTGCCAGTAGTCCCACGACAGGGTGGAACACTGAAGCTTTCTTT
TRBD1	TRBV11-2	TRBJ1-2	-	CASSPGTGYDYGYTF	TGTGCCAGCAGTCCCGGGACAGGGTATGACTATGGCTACACCTTC
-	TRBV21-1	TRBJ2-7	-	CASSRDRAYEQYF	TGTGCCAGCAGCCGGGACAGGGCCTACGAGCAGTACTTC
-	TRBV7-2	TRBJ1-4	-	CASSSEGGTARKLFF	TGTGCCAGCAGCTCCGAGGGGGGGACGGCGAGGAAACTGTTTTTT